Following are 17 T cell receptor beta chains from one sample sequenced in a study of vaccination effects on CD4 cells after COVID-19. TCRdb's copy holds only in-frame clones and misses some; the assay was immunoSEQ multiplex PCR. The sample consists of about 60,000 clones, roughly 80% of them appearing once. These TCRs' antigens remain unknown. Viral peptide pools were used in the ViraFEST assay to expand antigen-specific CD4+ T cells, and sequencing came afterward. With 10 days of culture completed, CD4+ T cells were isolated. The specimen was CD4+ T cells from PBMCs cultured with HCoV-229E spike peptides, collected before COVID-19 vaccination. The receptors originated from a human donor who received a COVID-19 vaccine.

The chain couples TRBV19 to TRBJ2-3, with 13 bases lining up with TRBD2. Losses at the gene ends were 5 bases for V and 0 bases for J; bases not matched to a gene: 5. The CDR3 spans 17 residues. Germline assignment: CDR1 LNHDA and CDR2 SQIVND (reference sequence). The CDR3 nucleotides read TGTGCCAGTAGTTCGCCGGGACTAGCGGGGAGCACAGATACGCAGTATTTT. Protein sequence: CASSSPGLAGSTDTQYF.

This sequence joins TRBV6-2 or TRBV6-3 and TRBJ2-5, with D perhaps TRBD2 (6 bases). The CDR3 is made up of 19 amino acids. The ends were cut back, 4 bases at V and 5 bases at J, with 29 bases in the middle. The V gene's germline CDR1 is MNHEY and CDR2 SVGEGT. The CDR3 loop reads CASSSVRGSGGSSRETQYF. For the CDR3, the DNA is TGTGCCAGCAGTTCCGTCCGGGGGAGCGGCGGCTCTAGCAGGGAGACCCAGTACTTC.

The gene calls are TRBV3-1 (or the pseudogene TRBV3-2) and TRBJ2-5; no clear D. The ends were cut back, 4 bases at V and 5 bases at J, with 11 bases in the middle. The CDR3 is 13 residues long. The germline CDR1 and CDR2 sequences are LGHDT and YNNKEL (reference sequence). The CDR3, as DNA: TGTGCCAGCAGCCTATCTTTTGGCGAGACCCAGTACTTC. Translated, it gives CASSLSFGETQYF.

The chain employs TRBV5-1 and TRBJ2-6; 8 positions agree with TRBD1. The V and J ends lost 4 bases and 0 bases, in that order; junction bases with no gene match: 9. The CDR3 length is 18 residues. The germline V gene encodes CDR1 SGHRS and CDR2 YFSETQ. The CDR3 spells CASSVRTGMSSGANVLTF. CDR3 nucleotide sequence: TGCGCCAGCAGCGTTAGGACAGGGATGAGCTCTGGGGCCAACGTCCTGACTTTC.

This clone came up once. The V gene is TRBV3-1 (or the pseudogene TRBV3-2), the J gene TRBJ1-2; a weak D match, TRBD1 (5 bases). The V end was cut by 1 base, the J end by 2 bases, with 5 bases between. CDR3 length equals 13 residues. CDR1 and CDR2 (germline): LGHDT, YNNKEL (reference sequence). The CDR3, as DNA: TGTGCCAGCAGCCAAGGGGGGAACTATGGCTACACCTTC. As protein: CASSQGGNYGYTF.

This chain links TRBV18 with TRBJ1-5; D not resolved. CDR1 is KGHSH, CDR2 LQKENI, per germline. This CDR3 comprises 15 residues. Between the trimmed V and J ends, which lost 2 bases and 4 bases, there was a span of 12 bases. The CDR3, as DNA: TGTGCCAGCTCACCAGCGTTGGGGATGAATCAGCCCCAGCATTTT. It specifies CASSPALGMNQPQHF.

The chain couples TRBV9 to TRBJ2-1, with a possible D match to TRBD2 (6 bases). Between the trimmed V and J ends, which lost 4 bases and 14 bases, there was a span of 22 bases. The CDR3 is 14 amino acids. Germline V gene data show CDR1 as SGDLS and CDR2 as YYNGEE. CDR3 nucleotides: TGTGCCAGCAGCCAGGCACATGGGGACGGAGGGGAGTTCTTC. This codes for CASSQAHGDGGEFF.

The rearrangement joins TRBV6-5 to TRBJ2-5, with 9 positions matching TRBD1. Germline lookup yields CDR1 MNHEY and CDR2 SVGAGI. J gave up 5 bases and V 5 bases, and 3 bases lay outside the gene matches. CDR3 length: 13 residues. The CDR3 here is CASSRDRDETQYF. DNA for the CDR3: TGTGCCAGCAGTCGGGACAGGGACGAGACCCAGTACTTC.

The J gene is TRBJ2-5, the V gene TRBV5-1; D gene ambiguous. Germline V lookup: CDR1 SGHRS, CDR2 YFSETQ. The V gene lost 4 bases and the J gene lost 1 base, with 2 bases spanning the gap. This CDR3 is built from 11 residues. As DNA, the CDR3 is TGCGCCAGCAGCGTCCAAGAGACCCAGTACTTC. Translated: CASSVQETQYF.

The chain couples TRBV5-1 to TRBJ1-1; 7 nucleotides agree with TRBD1. The ends lost 2 bases at V and 4 bases at J; junction bases unmatched: 5. Germline values: CDR1 SGHRS, CDR2 YFSETQ. The CDR3 covers 14 residues. The CDR3 loop reads CASSFDRVGTEAFF. The DNA for the CDR3 is TGCGCCAGCAGCTTCGACAGGGTTGGCACTGAAGCTTTCTTT.

The V gene is TRBV5-6, the J gene TRBJ2-4; TRBD2 might be the D (5 bases). The germline V and J ends were trimmed by 4 bases and 11 bases, with 16 bases remaining between them. Germline CDR1 is SGHDT and CDR2 is YYEEEE. CDR3 length: 13 amino acids. The CDR3 reads CASSPEAAGVQYF. The DNA for the CDR3 is TGTGCCAGCAGCCCGGAGGCTGCTGGGGTTCAGTACTTC.

This clone was seen more than once but under ten times. The rearrangement joins TRBV5-5 to TRBJ1-6; D not resolved. The germline V and J ends were trimmed by 1 base and 0 bases, with 8 bases remaining between them. This CDR3 is built from 16 residues. The germline CDR1 and CDR2 sequences are SGHKS and YYEKEE (reference sequence). The CDR3 loop reads CASSLLWSSYNSPLHF. The CDR3 nucleotides are TGTGCCAGCAGCTTGTTATGGAGCTCCTATAATTCACCCCTCCACTTT.

V is TRBV25-1 and J is TRBJ2-3; 11 bases line up with TRBD2. Per the germline V gene, CDR1 is MGHDK and CDR2 is SYGVNS. This CDR3 contains 16 residues. The ends lost 4 bases at V and 6 bases at J; junction bases unmatched: 9. The CDR3 protein is CASSVLAGGFLDTQYF. CDR3 bases: TGTGCCAGCAGTGTCCTAGCGGGGGGTTTTCTCGATACGCAGTATTTT.

The V call is TRBV19, the J call TRBJ2-1; 8 positions match TRBD1. The CDR3 spans 15 residues. Per germline, CDR1 LNHDA and CDR2 SQIVND (reference sequence). The V gene end was trimmed by 8 bases and the J gene end by 4 bases; junction bases not matched to a gene: 10. The CDR3: CASGLLGTGYNEQFF. As DNA, the CDR3 is TGTGCCAGTGGCCTCCTTGGGACAGGTTACAATGAGCAGTTCTTC.

This clone was counted a few times. This sample also contains other DNA sequences that code for the same CDR3. V and J are TRBV12-3 or TRBV12-4 and TRBJ1-1, with D tentatively TRBD1 (6 bases). Deletions cut 8 bases from V and 6 bases from J, with 16 bases between. CDR3 length: 13 amino acids. In DNA, the CDR3 is TGTGCCAGCCTAGGGGGGGTCGGGGCTGAAGCTTTCTTT. This sequence encodes CASLGGVGAEAFF.

This sequence joins TRBV5-1 and TRBJ2-1, with D perhaps TRBD2 (7 bases). CDR1 is SGHRS, CDR2 YFSETQ, per germline. V was clipped by 4 bases and J by 6 bases, with 23 bases between them. The CDR3 spans 17 residues. The CDR3 bases are TGCGCCAGCAGCCCGGGGACTTGGGGGGGCACGAGCAATGAGCAGTTCTTC. Encoded protein: CASSPGTWGGTSNEQFF.

The CDR3 protein is CATSRDRQGHTQYF. CDR3 bases: TGTGCCACCAGCAGAGATAGGCAGGGACATACGCAGTATTTT. V is TRBV15 and J is TRBJ2-3; D tentatively reads TRBD1 or TRBD2 (5 bases each). CDR1 LNHNV and CDR2 YYDKDF come from the germline V gene (reference sequence). The V end lost 0 bases, the J end lost 7 bases, and 11 bases lay between the germline ends. This CDR3 is built from 14 residues.